One and the same sample provided the 8 T cell receptor beta chains below, sequenced in a study of Graves' ophthalmopathy and Graves' hyperthyroidism. The TCR beta CDR3 regions underwent amplification from RNA transcripts. HTBI primers were used in a first-round RT-PCR, which preceded a second-round multiplex PCR. TCRdb fed the multiplex PCR reads into MiXCR, producing one record per CDR3 protein. The table has 450,000 to 600,000 distinct CDR3 sequences, about 40% seen once. The sequenced sample was peripheral blood or thyroid tissue (not recorded which). The receptors shown here come from an adult man with Graves' hyperthyroidism.

Regarding this clonotype: At one end, the junction sequence differs from germline, possibly due to a read error. The V call is TRBV5-1, the J call TRBJ1-2, with D possibly matching TRBD1 (6 bases). The V gene's germline CDR1 is SGHRS and CDR2 YFSETQ. The CDR3 has 15 residues. CDR3 residues: CTSSLAPGETYGYTF. The CDR3 region has the DNA TGCACCAGCAGCTTGGCGCCAGGGGAAACTTATGGCTACACCTTC.

This clonotype was counted many times. The J gene is TRBJ1-2, the V gene TRBV20-1, with a weak D call TRBD1 (5 bases). From germline, CDR1 is DFQATT and CDR2 SNEGSKA (reference sequence). With 6 bases removed from V and 1 base from J, the gap between germline ends came to 12 bases. The CDR3 covers 13 residues. CDR3 DNA sequence: TGCAGTGCGTGGGACCTCCTTAACTATGGCTACACCTTC. Translating gives CSAWDLLNYGYTF.

This clonotype was observed a handful of times. This chain joins TRBV5-8 and TRBJ2-2; no definite D call. Germline V CDR1 and CDR2: SGHTS, YDEGEE. Trimming stripped 0 bases from V and 7 bases from J, with 13 bases between. There are 15 residues in the CDR3. The CDR3, as DNA: TGTGCCAGCAGCTTGGAAATGGGTCTCGGCGGGGAGCTGTTTTTT. It yields the protein CASSLEMGLGGELFF. The variable domain in full, completed from reference TRBV5-8 and TRBJ2-2, reads EAGVTQSPTHLIKTRGQQATLRCSPISGHTSVYWYQQALGLGLQFLLWYDEGEERNRGNFPPRFSGRQFPNYSSELNVNALELEDSALYLCASSLEMGLGGELFFGEGSRLTVL.

This clonotype was detected a few times. V is TRBV7-2 and J is TRBJ1-5; D is undetermined. Germline V CDR1 and CDR2: SGHTA, FQGNSA. This CDR3 has 14 residues. The germline V and J ends were trimmed by 5 bases and 4 bases, with 12 bases remaining between them. The CDR3 loop is CASSAGPTNQPQHF. The CDR3 bases are TGTGCCAGCAGCGCCGGACCGACTAATCAGCCCCAGCATTTT.

In this sample, this clonotype turned up many times. The chain carries TRBV5-1 and TRBJ2-2; 8 bases are shared with TRBD1. CDR3 length: 15 residues. V lost 1 base, J lost 5 bases, and 4 bases stayed unmatched. Germline V gene lookup returns CDR1 SGHRS and CDR2 YFSETQ. The chain's CDR3 is CASSLRQGATGELFF. For the CDR3, the DNA is TGCGCCAGCAGCTTGCGGCAGGGGGCGACCGGGGAGCTGTTTTTT.

This clonotype has just a few counts. V is TRBV5-1 and J is TRBJ1-1; possibly TRBD1 for D (5 bases). This CDR3 is 16 amino acids long. Germline loops: CDR1 SGHRS, CDR2 YFSETQ. Between the trimmed V and J ends, which lost 0 bases and 0 bases, there was a span of 12 bases. The CDR3 protein is CASSLGGSLMNTEAFF. CDR3 DNA: TGCGCCAGCAGCTTGGGGGGCAGCCTCATGAACACTGAAGCTTTCTTT.

V is TRBV24-1 and J is TRBJ1-4, with D unresolved. CDR3 length: 17 residues. CDR1 is KGHDR and CDR2 is SFDVKD in the germline V gene. Trimming cost V 3 bases and J 0 bases, with 13 bases left between them. CDR3 nucleotides: TGTGCCACCAGTGATCCCGGCGGGGAGGCAACTAATGAAAAACTGTTTTTT. Residues: CATSDPGGEATNEKLFF.

This clonotype was found once. The V call is TRBV7-9, the J call TRBJ2-7; 14 positions match TRBD2. The J call is in doubt because the DNA end fits TRBJ2-1 better. The CDR3 is 18 residues long. In germline, CDR1 is SEHNR, CDR2 FQNEAQ (reference sequence). This CDR3 reads CASSQQPPGLAGVYEQFF. The CDR3 region has the DNA TGTGCCAGCAGCCAGCAGCCACCGGGACTAGCGGGAGTATATGAGCAGTTCTTC.